A single sample is the source of the 2 T cell receptor beta chains below, sequenced in a study of cytomegalovirus exposure and HLA in healthy donors. The PCR was carried out with 60 Vbeta primers and 13 Jbeta primers. The method was immunoSEQ multiplex PCR; TCRdb's version includes in-frame clones alone and lacks a portion of them. The sample includes 120,000 or so clones, 70% to 85% of them seen just once. Source material: PBMCs. The source of these receptors is a man in his thirties or forties in good health and CMV-seropositive.

The rearrangement uses TRBV9 and TRBJ2-7, with 9 positions matching TRBD1. Germline V gives CDR1 SGDLS, CDR2 YYNGEE. The length of the CDR3 is 14 residues. V trimming: 3 bases; J trimming: 3 bases; junction bases outside the gene matches: 4. The chain's CDR3 is CASSAGQGLYEQYF. The CDR3 nucleotides are TGTGCCAGCAGCGCGGGACAGGGACTCTACGAGCAGTACTTC.

The chain has TRBV7-3 and TRBJ2-5; D gene ambiguous. Per germline, CDR1 SGHTA and CDR2 FQGTGA. Trimming cost V 3 bases and J 2 bases, with 7 bases left between them. This CDR3 is built from 13 residues. DNA for the CDR3: TGTGCCAGCAGCTTGTACAGACAAGAGACCCAGTACTTC. It yields the protein CASSLYRQETQYF.